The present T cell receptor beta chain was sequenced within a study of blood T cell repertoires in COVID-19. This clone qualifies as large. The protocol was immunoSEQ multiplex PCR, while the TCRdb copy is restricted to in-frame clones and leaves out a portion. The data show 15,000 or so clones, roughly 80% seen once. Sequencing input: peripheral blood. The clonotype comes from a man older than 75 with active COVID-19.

The CDR3, as DNA: TGTGCCAGCAGTCTTTCAGCGGGAGGCTTCTACAATGAGCAGTTCTTC. Protein: CASSLSAGGFYNEQFF. This chain joins TRBV2 and TRBJ2-1, with 9 bases that match TRBD2. J gave up 3 bases and V 5 bases, and 8 bases lay outside the gene matches. CDR3 length: 16 residues. The V gene's germline CDR1 is SNHLY and CDR2 FYNNEI.